The rows below give T cell receptor beta chains drawn from one sample of a study of blood T cell repertoires in COVID-19. TCRdb's table, derived via immunoSEQ multiplex PCR, lists solely in-frame clones and lacks some. Among around 33,000 clones listed, 90% were seen once. The sequenced material came from peripheral blood. The receptors originated from a man aged 80 or over with acute or convalescent COVID-19. CDR3s include the opening cysteine and the closing phenylalanine or tryptophan. The D gene is left open where the match is weak. Clone size, where shown, is once, few, many, or a class for clones that have expanded.

>TRBJ1-6|few|-|TRBV28
TGTGCCAGCAGTTTACCCCCCACAGGGAGCAATAATTCACCCCTCCACTTT
CASSLPPTGSNNSPLHF
>TRBJ2-7|-|-|TRBV6-5
TGTGCCAGCAGTTGGGGACTCTCCTACGAGCAGTACTTC
CASSWGLSYEQYF
>TRBJ1-6|-|-|TRBV5-1
TGCGCCAGCAGCCCGGGGATCAGCCAATTATCCCTCCACTTT
CASSPGISQLSLHF
>TRBJ2-5|-|-|TRBV28
TGTGCCAGCAGCTCCGTGGAGACCCAGTACTTC
CASSSVETQYF
>TRBJ1-1|-|-|TRBV7-3
TGTGCCAGCAGCTTGCGAGAGAACACTGAAGCTTTCTTT
CASSLRENTEAFF
>TRBJ2-6|-|-|TRBV9
TGTGCCAGCAGCGTCGGGTCGAACTCTGGGGCCAACGTCCTGACTTTC
CASSVGSNSGANVLTF
>TRBJ2-7|-|-|TRBV9
TGTGCCAGCAGCGTAGGGCCCCCATCTGAGGTTTACGAGCAGTACTTC
CASSVGPPSEVYEQYF
>TRBJ2-2|-|-|TRBV24-1
TGTGCCACCCGGCGGATTTGCCGGGAGCTGTTTTTT
CATRRICRELFF
>TRBJ2-1|-|TRBD2|TRBV19
TGTGCCAGTAGCCTCTCGGCCAGCGGGGGATATGATGAGCAGTTCTTC
CASSLSASGGYDEQFF
>TRBJ1-2|-|-|TRBV2
TGTGCCAGCAGTGATCCACGAGCTAACTATGGCTACACCTTC
CASSDPRANYGYTF
>TRBJ1-1|-|-|TRBV15
TGTGCCACCAGCAGAGACAGGGCGGCCACTGAAGCTTTCTTT
CATSRDRAATEAFF
>TRBJ1-4|-|TRBD1|TRBV5-1
TGCGCCAGCAGCCAGACAGGACAGGGGGCTGGGGATTCTCGCGAAAAACTGTTTTTT
CASSQTGQGAGDSREKLFF
>TRBJ1-1|once|TRBD1|TRBV10-2
TGCGCCAGCAGTGAGACAGGGGCGAACACTGAAGCTTTCTTT
CASSETGANTEAFF
>TRBJ1-5|-|-|TRBV28
TGTGCCGGCAGTTTCGGCAATCAGCCCCAGCATTTT
CAGSFGNQPQHF
>TRBJ2-3|-|-|TRBV12-3/TRBV12-4
TGTGCCAGCAGTCCTAGCACAGATACGCAGTATTTT
CASSPSTDTQYF
>TRBJ2-3|-|TRBD1|TRBV11-2
TGTGCCAGCAGCTTAGAGAGAGGGGGCGCGGATACGCAGTATTTT
CASSLERGGADTQYF
>TRBJ1-2|-|-|TRBV7-9
TGTGCCAGCAGCCCCCCTTCGCGAGTTTCTGACTATGGCTACACCTTC
CASSPPSRVSDYGYTF
>TRBJ2-1|-|TRBD2|TRBV11-2
TGTGCCAGCAGTCAGCAAGCGGGGGGTGAGCAGTTCTTC
CASSQQAGGEQFF
>TRBJ1-1|-|-|TRBV5-1
TGCGCCAGCAGCCTACCCCTGGACAGAGATGAAGCTTTCTTT
CASSLPLDRDEAFF
>TRBJ2-7|-|-|TRBV20-1
TGCAGTGCGGGAAGACGGGGCGAGCAGTACTTC
CSAGRRGEQYF
>TRBJ1-5|-|-|TRBV6-2/TRBV6-3
TGTGCCAGCAGTTACGAGGGTTCAGGAAATCAGCCCCAGCATTTT
CASSYEGSGNQPQHF
>TRBJ2-7|-|TRBD1|TRBV5-1
TGCGCCAGCAGCGTGGGACAGAAAGTATACGAGCAGTACTTC
CASSVGQKVYEQYF
>TRBJ2-5|-|-|TRBV5-1
TGCGCCAGCAGCCAATATAAAACAGGGTCGTACGGGGAGACCCAGTACTTC
CASSQYKTGSYGETQYF
>TRBJ2-5|-|TRBD1|TRBV11-3
TGTGCCAGCAGCCCAAAAGTGGGACAGGGGGTTTGGGAGGCCCAGTACTTC
CASSPKVGQGVWEAQYF
>TRBJ1-3|-|TRBD1|TRBV5-6
TGTGCCAGCAGCTTGGTGGCGGCAGGGGGGAACACCATATATTTT
CASSLVAAGGNTIYF
>TRBJ2-5|-|-|TRBV11-2
TGTGCCAGCAGCTCGTCGAATTCCGGGACCCAGTACTTC
CASSSSNSGTQYF
>TRBJ1-2|-|TRBD1|TRBV10-3
TGTGCCATCAGGAAAGACAGGGGAAACTATGGCTACACCTTC
CAIRKDRGNYGYTF
>TRBJ1-1|-|-|TRBV7-6
TGTGCCAGCAGCTTATCCAGGACAAGGGGGATGAACACTGAAGCTTTCTTT
CASSLSRTRGMNTEAFF
>TRBJ2-3|-|TRBD2|TRBV7-9
TGTGCCAGCAGCTTAAAAGCGGGGGTCACAGATACGCAGTATTTT
CASSLKAGVTDTQYF
>TRBJ2-7|-|-|TRBV6-5
TGTGCCAGCAGTTACTCGGCCCGGGACAATGAGCAGTACTTC
CASSYSARDNEQYF
>TRBJ1-5|-|-|TRBV5-6
TGTGCCAGCGGCCACAGCCGGTTCTTATCAGGCAATCAGCCCCAGCATTTT
CASGHSRFLSGNQPQHF
>TRBJ2-1|-|TRBD2|TRBV11-2
TGTGCCAGCAGCGCTAGAGCGGGGGGTCGCTCCTACAATGAGCAGTTCTTC
CASSARAGGRSYNEQFF
>TRBJ1-3|-|-|TRBV5-1
TGCGCCAGCAGCCACACGGCCGGGACTGAAGAAACACCCATATATTTT
CASSHTAGTEETPIYF
>TRBJ2-2|-|-|TRBV7-8
TGTGCCAGCAGCTTGAGGGAGTCATCCGGGGAGCTGTTTTTT
CASSLRESSGELFF
>TRBJ1-5|-|-|TRBV4-1
TGCGCCAGCAGTCTACGAGGAATAGGTCAGCCCCAGCATTTT
CASSLRGIGQPQHF
>TRBJ2-5|-|TRBD2|TRBV27
TGTGCCAGCAGTTGGACTAGCGGGGGGGCTCGGACCCAGTACTTC
CASSWTSGGARTQYF
>TRBJ2-7|-|-|TRBV27
TGTGCCAGCGGGCGGGCGGATTCCTACGAGCAGTACTTC
CASGRADSYEQYF
>TRBJ2-7|-|-|TRBV29-1
TGCAGCGCAATCCAGGGGGGTGGCGAGCAGTACTTC
CSAIQGGGEQYF
>TRBJ2-2|-|-|TRBV19
TGTGCCAGTAAACGACAGGCGAACACCGGGGAGCTGTTTTTT
CASKRQANTGELFF
>TRBJ2-2|-|-|TRBV18
TGTGCCAGCTCACATTCGGGAACCGGGGAGCTGTTTTTT
CASSHSGTGELFF
>TRBJ1-2|-|TRBD1|TRBV5-4
TGTGCCAGCAGCCTGAGGACAGGGGGTAGGGCTAACTATGGCTACACCTTC
CASSLRTGGRANYGYTF
>TRBJ1-4|-|TRBD1|TRBV7-6
TGTGCCAGCAGCTTAATGACAGGGGTGAATGAAAAACTGTTTTTT
CASSLMTGVNEKLFF
>TRBJ1-1|-|-|TRBV10-1
TGCGCCAGCAGTGAGTCCGTGAACACTGAAGCTTTCTTT
CASSESVNTEAFF